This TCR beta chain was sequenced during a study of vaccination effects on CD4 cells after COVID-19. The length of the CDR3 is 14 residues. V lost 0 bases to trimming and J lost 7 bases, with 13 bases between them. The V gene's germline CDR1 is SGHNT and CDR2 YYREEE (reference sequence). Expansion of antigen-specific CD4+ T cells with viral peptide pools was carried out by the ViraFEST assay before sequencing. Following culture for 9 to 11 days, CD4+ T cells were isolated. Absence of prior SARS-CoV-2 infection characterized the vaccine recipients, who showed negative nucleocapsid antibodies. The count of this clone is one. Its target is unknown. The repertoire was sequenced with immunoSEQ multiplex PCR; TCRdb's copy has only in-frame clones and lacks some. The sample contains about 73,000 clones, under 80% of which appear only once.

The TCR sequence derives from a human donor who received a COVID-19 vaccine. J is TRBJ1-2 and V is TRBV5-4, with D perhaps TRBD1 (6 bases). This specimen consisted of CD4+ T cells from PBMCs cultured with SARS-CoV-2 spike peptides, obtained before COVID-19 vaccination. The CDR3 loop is CASSLDRLGAGYTF. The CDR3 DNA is TGTGCCAGCAGCTTGGATCGATTGGGGGCTGGCTACACCTTC. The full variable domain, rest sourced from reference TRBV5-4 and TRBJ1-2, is ETGVTQSPTHLIKTRGQQVTLRCSSQSGHNTVSWYQQALGQGPQFIFQYYREEENGRGNFPPRFSGLQFPNYSSELNVNALELDDSALYLCASSLDRLGAGYTFGSGTRLTVV.